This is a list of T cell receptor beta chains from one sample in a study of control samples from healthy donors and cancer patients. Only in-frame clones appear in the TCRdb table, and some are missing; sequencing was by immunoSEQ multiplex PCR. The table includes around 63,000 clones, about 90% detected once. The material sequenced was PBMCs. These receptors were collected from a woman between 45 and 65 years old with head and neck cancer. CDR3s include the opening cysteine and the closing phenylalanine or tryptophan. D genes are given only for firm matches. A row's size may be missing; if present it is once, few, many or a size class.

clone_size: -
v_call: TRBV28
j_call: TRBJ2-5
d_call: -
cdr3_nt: TGTGCCAGCAGTCCGGTTTTGTCTGGGGCGGAGACCCAGTACTTC
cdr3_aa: CASSPVLSGAETQYF

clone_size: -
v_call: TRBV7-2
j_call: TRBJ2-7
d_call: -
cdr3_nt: TGTGCCAGCAGCCCTGGGGGGACTCGAGGGTACGAGCAGTACTTC
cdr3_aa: CASSPGGTRGYEQYF

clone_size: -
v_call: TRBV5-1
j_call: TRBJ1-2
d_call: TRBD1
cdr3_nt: TGCGCCAGCAGCCCGACGACAGGGGACTATGGCTACACCTTC
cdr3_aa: CASSPTTGDYGYTF

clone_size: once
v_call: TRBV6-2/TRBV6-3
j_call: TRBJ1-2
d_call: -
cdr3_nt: TGTGCCAGCAGTTCTTTGGGGGGATTCACCTTC
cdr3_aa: CASSSLGGFTF

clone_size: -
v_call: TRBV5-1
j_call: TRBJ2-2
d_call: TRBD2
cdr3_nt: TGCGCCAGCAGCCCGGGGACGGGGGGGCCTGGCACCGGGGAGCTGTTTTTT
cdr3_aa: CASSPGTGGPGTGELFF

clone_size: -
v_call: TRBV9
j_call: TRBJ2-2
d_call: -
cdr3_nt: TGTGCCAGCAGCTCGGTGACTAGTAACACCGGGGAGCTGTTTTTT
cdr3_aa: CASSSVTSNTGELFF

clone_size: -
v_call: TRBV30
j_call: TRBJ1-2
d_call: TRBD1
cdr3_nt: TGTGCCTGGTGCTACCAGGGGGCCCTGTCCTATGGCTACACCTTC
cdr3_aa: CAWCYQGALSYGYTF

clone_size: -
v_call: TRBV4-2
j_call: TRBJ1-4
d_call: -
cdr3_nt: TGTGCCAGCAGCCAAGTATCAGGTAAAGGAGGAACAACTAATGAAAAACTGTTTTTT
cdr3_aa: CASSQVSGKGGTTNEKLFF

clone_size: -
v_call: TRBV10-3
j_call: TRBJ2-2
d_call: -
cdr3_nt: TGTGCCATCAGTTCCCTTGTTGGGGGCGCCGTCCCGAACACCGGGGAGCTGTTTTTT
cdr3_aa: CAISSLVGGAVPNTGELFF

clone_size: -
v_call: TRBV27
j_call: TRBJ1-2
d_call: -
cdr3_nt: TGTGCCAGCAGTTTATCCGGATTCTATGGCTACACCTTC
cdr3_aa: CASSLSGFYGYTF

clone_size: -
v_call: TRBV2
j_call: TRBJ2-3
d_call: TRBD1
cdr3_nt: TGTGCCAGCAGACGGACAGGGGTAGATACGCAGTATTTT
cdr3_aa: CASRRTGVDTQYF

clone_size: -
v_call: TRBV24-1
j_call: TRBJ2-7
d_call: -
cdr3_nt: TGTGCCACCAGTGCTCACGGCGGTGGACTGTCTACGGTGCAGTACTTC
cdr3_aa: CATSAHGGGLSTVQYF

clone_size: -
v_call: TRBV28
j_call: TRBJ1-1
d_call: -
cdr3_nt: TGTGCCAGCAGCCCTCTAAGGGTGGGCACTGAAGCTTTCTTT
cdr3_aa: CASSPLRVGTEAFF

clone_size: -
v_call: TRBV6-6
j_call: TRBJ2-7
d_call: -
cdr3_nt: TGTGCCAGCAGTCGGCACAGGGTTGAGCAGTACTTC
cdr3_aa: CASSRHRVEQYF

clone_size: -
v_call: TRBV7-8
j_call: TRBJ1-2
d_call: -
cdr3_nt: TGTGCCAGCAGCGGACAGAACTATGGCTACACCTTC
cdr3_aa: CASSGQNYGYTF

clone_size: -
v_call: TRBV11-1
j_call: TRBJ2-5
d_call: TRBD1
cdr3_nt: TGTGCCAGCAGCTCGTCCTACAGGGGTTGGGAGACCCAGTACTTC
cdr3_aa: CASSSSYRGWETQYF

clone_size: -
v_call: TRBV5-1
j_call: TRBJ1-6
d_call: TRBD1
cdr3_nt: TGCGCCAGCAGCTCAGATGGACAGGGTAGTACTAATTCACCCCTCCACTTT
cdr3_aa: CASSSDGQGSTNSPLHF

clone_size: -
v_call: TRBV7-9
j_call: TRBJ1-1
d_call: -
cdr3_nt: TGTGCCAGCAGCTTACCAGGTTTTGAAGCTTTCTTT
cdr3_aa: CASSLPGFEAFF

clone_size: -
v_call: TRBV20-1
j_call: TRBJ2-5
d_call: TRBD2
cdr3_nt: TGCAGTGCTAGTCTAGCGGGGGGGAATCCAGGCCAAGAGACCCAGTACTTC
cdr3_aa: CSASLAGGNPGQETQYF

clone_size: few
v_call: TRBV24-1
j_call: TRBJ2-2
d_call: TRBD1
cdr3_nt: TGTGCCACCAGGTCAAGTATGGGGACAGGGGACACCGGGGAGCTGTTTTTT
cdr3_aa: CATRSSMGTGDTGELFF

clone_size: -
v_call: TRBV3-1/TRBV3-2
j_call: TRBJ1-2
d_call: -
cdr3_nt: TGTGCCAGCAGCCAAGGCGTAGCGGGCTACACCTTC
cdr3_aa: CASSQGVAGYTF

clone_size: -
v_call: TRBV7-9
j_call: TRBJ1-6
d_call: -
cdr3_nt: TGTGCCAGCAGCTTGGGCAATTCACCCCTCCACTTT
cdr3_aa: CASSLGNSPLHF

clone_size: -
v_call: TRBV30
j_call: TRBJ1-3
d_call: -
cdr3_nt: TGTGCCTGGAGTGTATCGGGTTACTCTGGAAACACCATATATTTT
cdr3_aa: CAWSVSGYSGNTIYF

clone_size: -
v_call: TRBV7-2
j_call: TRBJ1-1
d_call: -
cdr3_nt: TGTGCCAGCAGCTTAGGTCCAAGGAACACTGAAGCTTTCTTT
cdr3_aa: CASSLGPRNTEAFF

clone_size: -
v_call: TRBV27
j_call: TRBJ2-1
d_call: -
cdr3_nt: TGTGCCAGCAGTTTAACTGGGCCCCCCTACAATGAGCAGTTCTTC
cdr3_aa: CASSLTGPPYNEQFF

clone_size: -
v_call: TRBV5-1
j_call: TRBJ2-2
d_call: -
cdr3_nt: TGCGCCAGCAGCTTGAACCTCGGACAGAACACCGGGGAGCTGTTTTTT
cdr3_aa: CASSLNLGQNTGELFF

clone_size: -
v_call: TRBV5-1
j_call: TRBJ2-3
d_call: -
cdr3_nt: TGCGCCAGCAGCCCGGTTAACGCAGATACGCAGTATTTT
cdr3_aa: CASSPVNADTQYF

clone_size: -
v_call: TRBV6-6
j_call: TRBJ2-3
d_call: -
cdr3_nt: TGTGCCAGCAGTTACTACCCCCACAGCACAGATACGCAGTATTTT
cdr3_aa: CASSYYPHSTDTQYF

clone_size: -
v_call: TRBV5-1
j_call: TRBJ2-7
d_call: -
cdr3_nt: TGCGCCAGCAGCTTGGTCCCCGAACCCGTCCCGTGGGGGACATCCTACGAGCAGTACTTC
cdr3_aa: CASSLVPEPVPWGTSYEQYF

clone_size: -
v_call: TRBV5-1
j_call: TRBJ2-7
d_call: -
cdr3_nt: TGCGCCAGCAGCCGGGGCAGCGGAACTTACGAGCAGTACTTC
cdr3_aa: CASSRGSGTYEQYF

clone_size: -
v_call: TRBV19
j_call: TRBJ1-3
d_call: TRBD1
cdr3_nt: TGTGCCAGTACCGGGACAGTCTCTGGAAACACCATATATTTT
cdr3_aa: CASTGTVSGNTIYF

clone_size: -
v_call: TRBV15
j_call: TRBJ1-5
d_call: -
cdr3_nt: TGTGCCACCAGCAGAGATTATCAGCCCCAGCATTTT
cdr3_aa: CATSRDYQPQHF

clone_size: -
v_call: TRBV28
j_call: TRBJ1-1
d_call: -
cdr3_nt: TGTGCCAGCAACCAACGGAGGGGAGGTGAAGCTTTCTTT
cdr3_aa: CASNQRRGGEAFF

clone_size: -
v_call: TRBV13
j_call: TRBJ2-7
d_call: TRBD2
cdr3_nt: TGTGCCAGCAGCCCTGGACTAGCCGCCTACGAGCAGTACTTC
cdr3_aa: CASSPGLAAYEQYF

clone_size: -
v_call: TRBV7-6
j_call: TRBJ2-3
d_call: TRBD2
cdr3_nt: TGTGCCAGCAGCTTAGGACTAGCGGGGGGAGGGACAGATACGCAGTATTTT
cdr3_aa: CASSLGLAGGGTDTQYF

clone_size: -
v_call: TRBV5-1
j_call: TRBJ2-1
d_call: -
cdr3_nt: TGCGCCAGCAGCTTTTGGGGAAATGAGCAGTTCTTC
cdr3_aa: CASSFWGNEQFF

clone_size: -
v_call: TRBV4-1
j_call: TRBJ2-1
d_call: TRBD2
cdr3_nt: TGCGCCAGCAGCCAAGATCAATGGGACTACACCAATGAGCAGTTCTTC
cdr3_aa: CASSQDQWDYTNEQFF

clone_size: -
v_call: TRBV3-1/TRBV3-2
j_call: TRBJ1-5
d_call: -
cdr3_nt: TGTGCCAGCAGCCAATACGAGAATCAGCCCCAGCATTTT
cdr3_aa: CASSQYENQPQHF

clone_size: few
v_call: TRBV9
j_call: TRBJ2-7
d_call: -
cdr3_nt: TGTGCCAGCAGCGTAAAAGCAGGGGACAACGAGCAGTACTTC
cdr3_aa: CASSVKAGDNEQYF

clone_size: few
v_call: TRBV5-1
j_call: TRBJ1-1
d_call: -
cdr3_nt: TGCGCCAGCAGCTTCAGGGGTCGGTCCTTTCGCGATGAAGCTTTCTTT
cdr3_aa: CASSFRGRSFRDEAFF

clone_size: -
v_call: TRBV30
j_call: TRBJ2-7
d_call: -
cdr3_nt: TGTGCCTGGAGGAACACAGGCTACGAGCAGTACTTC
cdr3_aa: CAWRNTGYEQYF